This T cell receptor beta chain is drawn from a study of blood T cell repertoires in COVID-19. Study details: COVID-19 samples, acute and convalescent, were from the United States, Italy and Spain. PBMCs, B-cell-depleted T cells, or T cells were the source of the cDNA or gDNA that made up the material.

Recovery meant two consecutive negative NP/OP PCR tests, professional clearance, or resolved symptoms. The table came from immunoSEQ multiplex PCR; TCRdb's copy has only in-frame clones and leaves some out. This sample has 300,000 to 350,000 clones, with approximately 84% found just once. Looked up from germline, CDR1 is LNHDA and CDR2 is SQIVND (reference sequence). V lost 5 bases, J lost 5 bases, and 12 bases stayed unmatched. The CDR3 spans 17 residues. Sample: PBMCs or T cells enriched from blood (not recorded which). The clonotype was recovered from a woman aged 30 to 39 who had recovered from COVID-19. V is TRBV19 and J is TRBJ1-6; 7 bases match TRBD1. The CDR3 sequence is CASSARDRPWNNSPLHF. Written as DNA, the CDR3 is TGTGCCAGTAGTGCTCGGGACAGACCGTGGAATAATTCACCCCTCCACTTT.